A selection of T cell receptor beta chains follows, all from one sample in a study of shared clonotypes between healthy human individuals. The assay was immunoSEQ multiplex PCR, and TCRdb's table has in-frame clones only and misses some. The table has 2.5 million or so clones, about 92% seen once. Sequenced input: naive CD4+ T cells sorted from blood. Receptors originate from a young man in good health. The CDR3 runs from the conserved cysteine through the conserved F or W. D genes are given only for firm matches. Not all rows give a size; the values are once, few, many and, for expanded clones, a class.

.,TRBV18,TRBJ1-2,.,CASSPPSGQPPNYGYTF,TGTGCCAGCTCACCACCGTCTGGACAACCACCCAACTATGGCTACACCTTC
.,TRBV6-6,TRBJ2-2,once,CASSYLQGDTGELFF,TGTGCCAGCAGTTACCTTCAGGGCGACACCGGGGAGCTGTTTTTT
TRBD2,TRBV18,TRBJ2-1,.,CASSVDRRGGRNEQFF,TGTGCCAGCTCGGTGGACAGGCGGGGGGGCCGGAATGAGCAGTTCTTC
.,TRBV19,TRBJ1-6,.,CASSDFRGSPLHF,TGTGCCAGTAGCGACTTCAGGGGTTCACCCCTCCACTTT
.,TRBV7-8,TRBJ1-2,.,CASRTGVLGGPGLYTF,TGTGCCAGCAGGACGGGTGTGTTGGGGGGTCCAGGCCTCTACACCTTC
TRBD1,TRBV5-1,TRBJ1-2,.,CASGTGGEAGYTF,TGCGCCAGCGGGACAGGGGGGGAGGCTGGCTACACCTTC
TRBD1,TRBV5-1,TRBJ2-3,once,CASSLAQGLTDTQYF,TGCGCCAGCAGCTTGGCACAGGGGTTGACAGATACGCAGTATTTT
.,TRBV14,TRBJ1-6,.,CASSPQGRSPLHF,TGTGCCAGCAGCCCTCAGGGGCGTTCACCCCTCCACTTT
TRBD1,TRBV6-5,TRBJ1-5,once,CASKETGNQPQHF,TGTGCCAGCAAAGAGACAGGGAATCAGCCCCAGCATTTT
TRBD2,TRBV6-5,TRBJ2-5,.,CASKQTSGGETQYF,TGTGCCAGCAAACAGACTAGCGGGGGGGAGACCCAGTACTTC
TRBD1,TRBV7-2,TRBJ2-7,.,CASSLAGQGFYEQYF,TGTGCCAGCAGCTTAGCGGGACAGGGCTTCTACGAGCAGTACTTC
TRBD1,TRBV9,TRBJ2-1,.,CASSLGQGGFNEQFF,TGTGCCAGCAGCCTAGGACAGGGAGGTTTCAATGAGCAGTTCTTC
.,TRBV27,TRBJ2-2,.,CASRGGPTVPGELFF,TGTGCCAGCAGGGGGGGCCCCACCGTCCCCGGGGAGCTGTTTTTT
.,TRBV10-3,TRBJ2-5,.,CAISDSPLGLETQYF,TGTGCCATCAGTGACAGTCCCTTGGGGTTGGAGACCCAGTACTTC
.,TRBV6-5,TRBJ2-2,.,CASSYSRLSAGELFF,TGTGCCAGCAGTTACTCAAGGTTAAGCGCCGGGGAGCTGTTTTTT
TRBD1,TRBV6-5,TRBJ1-3,.,CASSRERTGKNTIYF,TGTGCCAGCAGTCGCGAAAGGACAGGGAAGAACACCATATATTTT
TRBD1,TRBV6-6,TRBJ2-3,.,CASNNGQASTDTQYF,TGTGCCAGCAATAATGGACAGGCTAGCACAGATACGCAGTATTTT
TRBD1,TRBV18,TRBJ1-1,.,CASSPRQGPSEAFF,TGTGCCAGCTCACCGCGACAGGGACCATCTGAAGCTTTCTTT
.,TRBV29-1,TRBJ2-7,once,CSVGEAYEQYF,TGCAGCGTGGGTGAGGCCTACGAGCAGTACTTC
TRBD1,TRBV6-1,TRBJ2-7,.,CASRIETGGTYF,TGTGCCAGCAGAATCGAGACAGGGGGCACGTACTTC
TRBD1,TRBV5-6,TRBJ1-6,.,CASSLWTGTGTGQNSPLHF,TGTGCCAGCAGCTTGTGGACCGGGACAGGAACGGGGCAGAATTCACCCCTCCACTTT
TRBD1,TRBV7-7,TRBJ2-5,.,CASSHTWDRVETQYF,TGTGCTAGCAGCCATACCTGGGACAGGGTAGAGACCCAGTACTTC